This T cell receptor (beta chain) was recovered during a study of blood T cells in healthy people across ages. Primed by a sample-barcoded 5' primer and a J-beta primer mix, a second PCR proceeded for about 6 to 12 cycles. TCRdb fed the 5' RACE reads into MiXCR, producing one record per CDR3 protein. In the table there are approximately 1,700,000 distinct CDR3 sequences, about two fifths of which are singletons. Findings and caveats of the study: Relative to aged donors, long-lived donors carried more naive CD4+ cells and displayed higher diversity.

Only a few counts were recorded for this clonotype. The antigen is not known. CDR1 and CDR2 from the germline V gene are SGHRS and YFSETQ. J was trimmed by 3 bases and V by 0 bases; bases with no gene match: 3. The CDR3 covers 16 residues. Each sample had at least 6 million PBMCs isolated. The sample comprised blood. This chain links TRBV5-1 with TRBJ2-3; 11 bases match TRBD2. The clonotype comes from a human donor in good health. CDR3: CASSLVLAGGTDTQYF. CDR3 sequence (DNA): TGCGCCAGCAGCTTGGTTCTAGCGGGGGGAACAGATACGCAGTATTTT.